Sequencing of this T cell receptor beta chain was carried out in a study of T cells after yellow fever vaccination. Study details: Where fractions had low cell numbers, libraries were prepared from them with the SMART-Seq v4 Ultra Low Input RNA kit.

The ends lost 6 bases at V and 7 bases at J; junction bases unmatched: 8. The CDR3 is 13 amino acids. CDR1 is MNHEY and CDR2 is SVGEGT in the germline V gene. Overall study findings and caveats: Reappearance after the booster was seen for most primary-vaccination clones, at around 95% CD4 and around 88% CD8. Abundant clonotypes (contaminants from the bulk population) could be present in FACS-sorted repertoires. Some clonotypes, a small share, were shared between CD4 and CD8 compartments.

TCRdb redid the calling of the 5' RACE reads with MiXCR, one entry per CDR3 protein. Of some 560,000 distinct CDR3 sequences in the sample, about a sixth were seen once. In its sample, this clonotype was seen a few times. What it binds is not known. The sample in question was PBMCs, obtained 5 days after the first yellow fever vaccination. The TCR sequence derives from a man between 18 and 35 years old who received the YFV17D yellow fever vaccine. V and J are TRBV6-2 or TRBV6-3 and TRBJ1-2; 7 bases are shared with TRBD1. The CDR3 coding sequence is TGTGCCAGCAGGCGACAGGGACCGGCTGGCTACACCTTC. Translation gives CASRRQGPAGYTF.